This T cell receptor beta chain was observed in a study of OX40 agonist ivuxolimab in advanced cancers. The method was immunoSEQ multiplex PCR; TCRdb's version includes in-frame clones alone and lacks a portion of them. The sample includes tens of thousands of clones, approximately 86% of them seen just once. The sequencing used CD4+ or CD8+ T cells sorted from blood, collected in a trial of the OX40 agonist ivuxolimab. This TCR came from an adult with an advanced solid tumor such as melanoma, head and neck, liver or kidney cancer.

This chain's CDR3 is CASTPAGPDQPQHF. The CDR3 DNA reads as TGTGCCAGCACCCCGGCGGGGCCGGATCAGCCCCAGCATTTT. The chain carries TRBV6-6 and TRBJ1-5, with a possible D match to TRBD1 (5 bases). Deletions cut 7 bases from V and 5 bases from J, with 15 bases between. The CDR3 is made up of 14 amino acids. Germline V gene lookup returns CDR1 MNHNY and CDR2 SVGAGI (reference sequence).